The TCR beta chain described here comes from a study of T cell responses to AZD1222 COVID-19 vaccine. The overall study: Second-dose intervals of approximately 4 or approximately 12 weeks were pooled.

On this clone: The antigen is unknown.

Study-level results: Donors were largely white British and mainly female; clonal diversity was possibly underestimated.

Profiled with immunoSEQ multiplex PCR; TCRdb holds only in-frame clones, not every one. In the table there are about 180,000 clones, about 90% of which are singletons. CDR3 length: 15 residues. Looked up from germline, CDR1 is SEHNR and CDR2 is FQNEAQ (reference sequence). V dropped 4 bases and J dropped 8 bases, with 17 bases sitting between them. The rearrangement links TRBV7-9 to TRBJ1-4, with D maybe TRBD1 (6 bases). This sequence was found in an adult in good health. This material consisted of peripheral blood, taken on day 0 of AZD1222 vaccination. The CDR3 sequence: CASSSGHLRDEKLFF. The CDR3 DNA sequence: TGTGCCAGCAGCTCGGGACACTTAAGGGACGAAAAACTGTTTTTT. Looking up the rest from reference TRBV7-9 and TRBJ1-4 gives the full variable domain: DTGVSQNPRHKITKRGQNVTFRCDPISEHNRLYWYRQTLGQGPEFLTYFQNEAQLEKSRLLSDRFSAERPKGSFSTLEIQRTEQGDSAMYLCASSSGHLRDEKLFFGSGTQLSVL.